These T cell receptor beta chains were read from a single sample in a study of PD-L1 blockade in urothelial cancer. Profiling relied on immunoSEQ multiplex PCR, and the TCRdb table lists in-frame clones only, not all of them. The sample records 50,000 to 70,000 clones, 81% being singletons. Source: PBMCs, taken around atezolizumab (anti-PD-L1) treatment. The receptors come from a man between 65 and 79 years old with urothelial cancer. Each CDR3 is given with its conserved first and last residue. D genes are given only for firm matches. Rows may omit the clone size; those that give it use once, few, many or a size class.

size,V,J,D,CDR3,DNA
-,TRBV9,TRBJ2-2,-,CASSVAQTGELFF,TGTGCCAGCAGCGTAGCGCAGACCGGGGAGCTGTTTTTT
-,TRBV6-6,TRBJ1-1,TRBD1,CASRPPTGVGTEAFF,TGTGCCAGCAGACCACCCACAGGGGTGGGCACTGAAGCTTTCTTT
-,TRBV6-1,TRBJ2-5,TRBD1,CASSAQTGQETQYF,TGTGCCAGCAGTGCTCAGACAGGGCAAGAGACCCAGTACTTC
-,TRBV6-5,TRBJ2-7,-,CASRPGQSPYEQYF,TGTGCCAGCAGGCCCGGACAGTCCCCTTACGAGCAGTACTTC
-,TRBV4-1,TRBJ2-7,TRBD1,CASSAGGSLSYEQYF,TGCGCCAGCAGCGCAGGGGGTTCCCTGTCCTACGAGCAGTACTTC
-,TRBV6-1,TRBJ2-5,TRBD1,CASSEAPGQGMETQYF,TGTGCCAGCAGTGAGGCACCGGGACAGGGGATGGAGACCCAGTACTTC
-,TRBV7-2,TRBJ2-7,TRBD1,CASSPGGQAVSYEQYF,TGTGCCAGCAGCCCCGGGGGACAGGCGGTTTCCTACGAGCAGTACTTC
-,TRBV4-1,TRBJ2-7,TRBD2,CASSQRGGGSSYEQYF,TGCGCCAGCAGCCAGAGGGGCGGGGGGAGCTCTTACGAGCAGTACTTC
once,TRBV11-3,TRBJ2-1,-,CASSLKAVSYNEQFF,TGTGCCAGCAGCTTAAAAGCGGTATCCTACAATGAGCAGTTCTTC
-,TRBV9,TRBJ2-3,-,CASSVDRYTDTQYF,TGTGCCAGCAGCGTAGACCGGTACACAGATACGCAGTATTTT
-,TRBV19,TRBJ1-1,TRBD1,CASRRGQRTEAFF,TGTGCCAGTAGGCGGGGACAGCGCACTGAAGCTTTCTTT
-,TRBV28,TRBJ2-4,TRBD1,CASSSPGQGIQHIQYF,TGTGCCAGCAGTTCCCCGGGACAGGGTATCCAACACATTCAGTACTTC
-,TRBV7-3,TRBJ1-1,-,CASSLTQGIGTEAFF,TGTGCCAGCAGCTTAACCCAGGGTATCGGCACTGAAGCTTTCTTT
-,TRBV11-2,TRBJ2-4,-,CASSSEVLSQSIQYF,TGTGCCAGCAGCTCCGAGGTCCTATCTCAAAGCATTCAGTACTTC
-,TRBV7-2,TRBJ1-1,-,CASSLVPGPGTEAFF,TGTGCCAGCAGCTTAGTGCCAGGGCCAGGGACTGAAGCTTTCTTT
-,TRBV5-8,TRBJ2-3,-,CASSLAWGRDSPDTQYF,TGTGCCAGCAGCTTGGCTTGGGGCAGGGATTCGCCAGATACGCAGTATTTT
-,TRBV5-1,TRBJ1-4,-,CASSLAGTTNEKLFF,TGCGCCAGCAGCTTGGCCGGGACAACTAATGAAAAACTGTTTTTT
-,TRBV11-2,TRBJ2-7,TRBD1,CASSPQRTGREQYF,TGTGCCAGCAGCCCGCAGAGGACAGGGCGCGAGCAGTACTTC
-,TRBV5-3,TRBJ1-1,TRBD1,CARSLDRDRGIFRRTEAFF,TGTGCCAGAAGCTTGGATCGGGACAGGGGCATTTTCAGACGCACTGAAGCTTTCTTT
-,TRBV10-3,TRBJ1-1,-,CAISGVSSGTEAFF,TGTGCCATCAGTGGAGTATCGTCGGGAACTGAAGCTTTCTTT
-,TRBV19,TRBJ2-3,TRBD2,CASSHTSGRAVRTQYF,TGTGCCAGTAGCCATACTAGCGGGAGGGCCGTCCGTACGCAGTATTTT
-,TRBV4-3,TRBJ1-1,-,CASSQVPGLVNTEAFF,TGCGCCAGCAGCCAAGTTCCGGGGTTAGTGAACACTGAAGCTTTCTTT
-,TRBV13,TRBJ2-3,-,CASSLDGLGAVDTQYF,TGTGCCAGCAGCTTAGATGGGCTGGGGGCGGTCGATACGCAGTATTTT
-,TRBV5-6,TRBJ1-4,TRBD1,CASSRNTGGTNEKLFF,TGTGCCAGCAGCCGAAATACAGGGGGAACTAATGAAAAACTGTTTTTT
-,TRBV5-6,TRBJ1-4,-,CASSLSGEKLFF,TGTGCCAGCAGCTTATCAGGGGAAAAACTGTTTTTT
-,TRBV6-1,TRBJ1-5,-,CASSEVGRPQHF,TGTGCCAGCAGTGAAGTTGGGAGGCCCCAGCATTTT
-,TRBV5-6,TRBJ2-2,-,CASSFTTITGELFF,TGTGCCAGCAGCTTCACAACCATCACCGGGGAGCTGTTTTTT
-,TRBV6-5,TRBJ1-2,-,CASSPLAGYGYTF,TGTGCCAGCAGTCCCCTTGCAGGCTATGGCTACACCTTC
-,TRBV5-1,TRBJ1-2,-,CASSLADISYGYTF,TGCGCCAGCAGCTTGGCGGACATATCCTATGGCTACACCTTC
-,TRBV19,TRBJ1-1,TRBD1,CASSLGTGGLNTEAFF,TGTGCCAGTAGTCTCGGGACAGGGGGCTTGAACACTGAAGCTTTCTTT
-,TRBV7-8,TRBJ2-7,-,CASSPPLRQGPYEQYF,TGTGCCAGCAGCCCACCCTTGCGGCAGGGGCCCTACGAGCAGTACTTC
-,TRBV6-4,TRBJ2-2,-,CASSELSEGGELFF,TGTGCCAGCAGTGAATTGTCCGAGGGAGGGGAGCTGTTTTTT
-,TRBV6-4,TRBJ2-1,TRBD1,CASSESGTGGFDEQFF,TGTGCCAGCAGTGAATCCGGGACAGGGGGCTTTGATGAGCAGTTCTTC
-,TRBV27,TRBJ1-2,TRBD1,CASSRVGDRDFYGYTF,TGTGCCAGCAGTAGGGTGGGGGACAGGGATTTCTATGGCTACACCTTC
-,TRBV28,TRBJ1-1,TRBD1,CASSFHGTGGNTEAFF,TGTGCCAGCAGTTTTCATGGGACAGGGGGGAACACTGAAGCTTTCTTT
once,TRBV7-6,TRBJ2-7,-,CASSSEAGSSYEQYF,TGTGCCAGCAGCTCGGAGGCAGGCAGCTCCTACGAGCAGTACTTC
-,TRBV30,TRBJ2-7,TRBD2,CAWMPSGYEQYF,TGTGCCTGGATGCCTAGCGGATACGAGCAGTACTTC
-,TRBV7-8,TRBJ1-1,-,CASSPTGMGTEAFF,TGTGCCAGCAGCCCCACAGGGATGGGTACTGAAGCTTTCTTT
-,TRBV7-2,TRBJ2-1,TRBD2,CASSLAGVSYNEQFF,TGTGCCAGCAGCCTAGCGGGAGTTTCTTACAATGAGCAGTTCTTC
-,TRBV6-5,TRBJ2-1,-,CASSYEGLTNNEQFF,TGTGCCAGCAGTTACGAGGGACTTACTAACAATGAGCAGTTCTTC
-,TRBV5-5,TRBJ2-7,-,CASSFGGPSYEQYF,TGTGCCAGCAGCTTTGGAGGGCCTTCCTACGAGCAGTACTTC
few,TRBV29-1,TRBJ2-3,TRBD2,CSAPGGGTDTQYF,TGCAGCGCCCCGGGGGGGGGCACAGATACGCAGTATTTT